The 30 T cell receptor beta chains below come from one sample, sequenced in a study of response to subunit inactivated influenza vaccine. TCRdb re-analysed the RT-PCR reads in MiXCR, keeping a single row per CDR3 protein. The sample has approximately 480,000 distinct CDR3 sequences, roughly 11% seen once; the top ten hold roughly 12%. Sequencing used PBMCs from blood, obtained 45 days after vaccination. The receptors were gathered from a man aged 45-65 years who received an inactivated influenza vaccine.

The chain carries TRBV21-1 and TRBJ1-5; TRBD1 is the table's D call, not checked against the DNA. TRBV21-1 is annotated as a pseudogene. The CDR3 contains 17 residues. The CDR3 coding sequence is TGTGCCAGCAGCAACCCCCGGAAAAACAATAGCAATCAGCCCCAGCATTTT. Translation gives CASSNPRKNNSNQPQHF.

This clonotype was seen only a few times. The chain uses TRBV6-5 and TRBJ1-2; 7 bases map to TRBD1. The CDR3 totals 14 residues. Trimming at V came to 2 bases and at J to 3 bases, leaving 3 bases not matched to a gene. The V gene's germline CDR1 is MNHEY and CDR2 SVGAGI. CDR3 loop: CASSYGGTDYGYTF. The CDR3 coding sequence is TGTGCCAGCAGTTACGGTGGGACAGACTATGGCTACACCTTC.

The chain is built from TRBV7-7 and TRBJ2-1, with 9 bases fitting TRBD1. V was pared by 5 bases and J by 5 bases, with 10 bases of the junction left unmatched. The CDR3 is 16 amino acids. Germline V gene lookup returns CDR1 SSHAT and CDR2 FNYEAQ (reference sequence). CDR3 in amino acids: CASSPLQGAVDNEQFF. CDR3 DNA: TGTGCCAGCAGCCCCTTACAGGGGGCCGTGGACAATGAGCAGTTCTTC.

There are many counts of this clonotype. The chain links TRBV7-9 to TRBJ2-1; D is unresolved. Trimming shortened V by 1 base and J by 4 bases, and 8 bases separated the two germline ends. The CDR3 runs to 14 residues. CDR1 and CDR2 (germline): SEHNR, FQNEAQ (reference sequence). The DNA of the CDR3 is TGTGCCAGCAGCTTAGAGCCTGTATACAATGAGCAGTTCTTC. The encoded protein is CASSLEPVYNEQFF.

V and J are TRBV12-3 or TRBV12-4 and TRBJ1-2; D is unclear. There are 15 residues in the CDR3. Trimming took 1 base from V and 0 from J, leaving 9 bases between them. The DNA for the CDR3 is TGTGCCAGCAGTTTAGGGGCAGAAACTAACTATGGCTACACCTTC. This sequence encodes CASSLGAETNYGYTF.

This clonotype is labeled medium-sized (0.01 to 0.1%). J is TRBJ2-7 and V is TRBV4-1; the D gene is possibly TRBD1 (6 bases). V lost 1 base and J lost 7, with 11 bases in between. This CDR3 contains 13 residues. CDR1 is MGHRA and CDR2 is YSYEKL in the germline V gene. This chain's CDR3 is CASSQVQGQEQYF. In nucleotides, the CDR3 is TGCGCCAGCAGCCAAGTACAGGGTCAGGAGCAGTACTTC.

In this sample, this clonotype turned up a few times. The chain links TRBV5-1 to TRBJ2-5; D is possibly TRBD2 (5 bases). The V end was cut by 5 bases, the J end by 5 bases, with 22 bases between. Per germline, CDR1 SGHRS and CDR2 YFSETQ. This CDR3 contains 16 residues. The CDR3, as DNA: TGCGCCAGCAGTGAGCGGAACGGCGGTCCTGTGGAGACCCAGTACTTC. This encodes CASSERNGGPVETQYF.

This chain links TRBV5-1 with TRBJ1-6; no definite D call. CDR3 length: 16 amino acids. V lost 0 bases to trimming and J lost 4 bases, with 11 bases between them. Germline V gene sequence: CDR1 SGHRS, CDR2 YFSETQ. In DNA form, the CDR3 reads TGCGCCAGCAGCTTGGTAGGCAGAAGATATAATTCACCCCTCCACTTT. Encoded protein: CASSLVGRRYNSPLHF.

This clonotype has only a few counts. The chain employs TRBV25-1 and TRBJ1-2, with D perhaps matching TRBD1 (5 bases). The CDR3 length is 13 residues. Germline CDR1 and CDR2: MGHDK and SYGVNS. V was trimmed by 5 bases and J by 8 bases, leaving 15 bases between them. Here the CDR3 reads CASSNLGGGGYTF. In nucleotides, the CDR3 is TGTGCCAGCAGTAACCTCGGTGGGGGGGGCTACACCTTC.

This clonotype has a count of ten or more. The chain uses TRBV20-1 and TRBJ1-1; no clear D. This CDR3 is 13 amino acids long. Germline CDR1 DFQATT, CDR2 SNEGSKA (reference sequence). V gave up 6 bases and J gave up 3 bases, with 14 bases separating them. Written as DNA, the CDR3 is TGCAGTGCCCCCCGGAGGTCCGACACTGAAGCTTTCTTT. It is translated as CSAPRRSDTEAFF.

There are a few counts of this clonotype. This chain links TRBV11-2 with TRBJ2-5; 7 bases align to TRBD1. The CDR3 contains 16 residues. CDR1 SGHAT and CDR2 FQNNGV come from the germline V gene. V shed 6 bases and J 3 bases; nucleotides not matched to a gene: 13. The CDR3 spells CASRKGDSYFKETQYF. The CDR3 region has the DNA TGTGCCAGCAGGAAGGGGGACAGCTACTTCAAAGAGACCCAGTACTTC.

This clonotype came up many times. V usage is TRBV7-2 and J usage is TRBJ2-7; no definite D call. The CDR3 has 14 residues. V lost 7 bases, J lost 3 bases, and 16 bases lay in between. Germline loops: CDR1 SGHTA, CDR2 FQGNSA. CDR3 DNA: TGTGCCAGCACCACCGATAGCTGGGGCTACGAGCAGTACTTC. Its protein is CASTTDSWGYEQYF.

This clonotype was found a few times. The rearrangement links TRBV5-5 to TRBJ2-5; D is possibly TRBD1 or TRBD2 (5 bases each). In germline, CDR1 is SGHKS, CDR2 YYEKEE (reference sequence). V lost 0 bases and J lost 2, with 14 bases in between. The CDR3 length is 16 residues. CDR3 region: CASSLGEGPRQETQYF. The DNA for the CDR3 is TGTGCCAGCAGCTTGGGAGAGGGGCCGAGACAAGAGACCCAGTACTTC.

This clonotype was detected a few times. Relative to the germline gene, one junction end is altered; a read error may explain this. The gene calls are TRBV9 and TRBJ2-1; 7 nucleotides match TRBD2. The CDR3 sequence is 14 residues long. Germline loops: CDR1 SGDLS, CDR2 YYNGEE. CDR3 sequence (DNA): TGTGCCAGCTCGGCGGGGGTGGGGTACAGTGAGCAGTTCTTC. This translates into CASSAGVGYSEQFF.

The V and J genes are TRBV6-2 or TRBV6-3 and TRBJ2-7, with TRBD1 matching 8 bases. CDR3 length: 16 amino acids. V was pared by 2 bases and J by 4 bases, with 10 bases of the junction left unmatched. Per the germline V gene, CDR1 is MNHEY and CDR2 is SVGEGT. The CDR3 sequence: CASSYPAGTGSYEQYF. The DNA of the CDR3 is TGTGCCAGCAGTTACCCCGCCGGGACAGGCTCATACGAGCAGTACTTC.

This clonotype appeared a few times. This chain links TRBV5-4 with TRBJ2-3; 12 positions match TRBD2. Germline V gene data show CDR1 as SGHNT and CDR2 as YYREEE (reference sequence). V was clipped by 4 bases and J by 3 bases; unmatched bases: 9. The CDR3 has 17 residues. The CDR3 loop is CASSPRLAGDGTDTQYF. The CDR3 DNA follows: TGTGCCAGCAGCCCTCGACTAGCGGGAGATGGAACAGATACGCAGTATTTT. Looking up the rest from reference TRBV5-4 and TRBJ2-3 gives the full variable domain: ETGVTQSPTHLIKTRGQQVTLRCSSQSGHNTVSWYQQALGQGPQFIFQYYREEENGRGNFPPRFSGLQFPNYSSELNVNALELDDSALYLCASSPRLAGDGTDTQYFGPGTRLTVL.

This chain connects TRBV7-9 to TRBJ2-2, with D unresolved. CDR3 length equals 15 residues. V gave up 0 bases and J gave up 3 bases, with 8 bases separating them. CDR1 is SEHNR and CDR2 is FQNEAQ in the germline V gene (reference sequence). DNA for the CDR3: TGTGCCAGCAGCTTAGCAGAGACCCACACCGGGGAGCTGTTTTTT. It codes for CASSLAETHTGELFF.

The chain couples TRBV29-1 to TRBJ2-1; D not resolved. The CDR3 has 14 residues. Germline values: CDR1 SQVTM, CDR2 ANQGSEA. V lost 5 bases and J 1 base, leaving 12 bases between the germline ends. The CDR3 DNA reads as TGCAGCGTTTTGCGCGGCGATTCCTACAATGAGCAGTTCTTC. The encoded protein is CSVLRGDSYNEQFF.

This clonotype appeared a few times. V and J are TRBV4-3 and TRBJ2-3; D uncertain. This CDR3 spans 15 amino acids. V dropped 0 bases and J dropped 6 bases, with 13 bases sitting between them. The germline CDR1 and CDR2 sequences are LGHNA and YSLEER. The CDR3 nucleotides read TGCGCCAGCAGCCAAGATCTACGTGTCACGGATACGCAGTATTTT. Translated, it gives CASSQDLRVTDTQYF.

The chain is built from TRBV15 and TRBJ1-2; D is undetermined. CDR3 length: 12 residues. Looked up from germline, CDR1 is LNHNV and CDR2 is YYDKDF (reference sequence). V lost 3 bases, J lost 2 bases, and 4 bases lay in between. The CDR3 DNA follows: TGTGCCACCAGCAGGGAGAACTATGGCTACACCTTC. Amino acid sequence: CATSRENYGYTF.

The CDR3 spells CASSARAINTDTQYF. DNA of the CDR3: TGTGCCAGCAGTGCGAGAGCGATCAACACAGATACGCAGTATTTT. V is TRBV6-4 and J is TRBJ2-3, with no clear D. The CDR3 loop spans 15 amino acids. The germline gives CDR1 MRHNA, CDR2 SNTAGT. V lost 4 bases and J 2 bases, leaving 13 bases between the germline ends.

The chain uses TRBV20-1 and TRBJ2-1; 11 bases match TRBD2. Germline V gene data show CDR1 as DFQATT and CDR2 as SNEGSKA (reference sequence). V gave up 3 bases and J gave up 7 bases; unmatched junction bases: 8. This CDR3 has 15 amino acids. The CDR3 coding sequence is TGCAGTGCTAGTCGGCTAGCGGGAGGTCTTAATGAGCAGTTCTTC. It encodes CSASRLAGGLNEQFF.

DNA of the CDR3: TGCAGCGTTGAAGGTCACCTTGGAGGGTCGGCCATTCAGTACTTC. Its translation is CSVEGHLGGSAIQYF. The chain is built from TRBV29-1 and TRBJ2-4, with D possibly TRBD2 on 6 matching bases. CDR1 is SQVTM, CDR2 ANQGSEA, per germline. Between the trimmed V and J ends, which lost 1 base and 9 bases, there was a span of 19 bases. The CDR3 spans 15 residues.

The chain employs TRBV7-6 and TRBJ2-3, with D perhaps given as TRBD1 or TRBD2 (5 bases each). Trimming pared 5 bases from V and 7 bases from J, leaving 13 bases between. The germline V gene has CDR1 SGHVS and CDR2 FNYEAQ. The CDR3 sequence is 13 residues long. CDR3 sequence (DNA): TGTGCCAGCAGCCTCGGGACCGCGAATACGCAGTATTTT. It yields the protein CASSLGTANTQYF.

The chain combines TRBV6-2 or TRBV6-3 with TRBJ2-1, with TRBD2 matching over 10 bases. Germline V gives CDR1 MNHEY, CDR2 SVGEGT. The CDR3 length is 15 residues. Germline trimming cut 7 bases from V and 7 bases from J; bases unmatched to any gene: 10. CDR3 loop: CASIRSGGARNEQFF. DNA of the CDR3: TGTGCCAGCATTAGAAGCGGGGGGGCTCGGAATGAGCAGTTCTTC.

The V call is TRBV5-1, the J call TRBJ2-1; no clear D gene. The V end lost 0 bases, the J end lost 5 bases, and 6 bases lay between the germline ends. CDR3 size: 13 residues. CDR1 is SGHRS, CDR2 YFSETQ, per germline. The CDR3 sequence is CASSLVADNEQFF. DNA for the CDR3: TGCGCCAGCAGCTTGGTAGCAGACAATGAGCAGTTCTTC. Combining the CDR3 with reference TRBV5-1 and TRBJ2-1 gives the whole variable domain KAGVTQTPRYLIKTRGQQVTLSCSPISGHRSVSWYQQTPGQGLQFLFEYFSETQRNKGNFPGRFSGRQFSNSRSEMNVSTLELGDSALYLCASSLVADNEQFFGPGTRLTVL.

The chain couples TRBV5-1 to TRBJ2-7; D remains unclear. Trimming removed 4 bases at V and 0 bases at J, with 8 bases between. There are 13 residues in the CDR3. Germline V CDR1 and CDR2: SGHRS, YFSETQ. In DNA form, the CDR3 reads TGCGCCAGCAGCAGGTACAGCTCCTACGAGCAGTACTTC. Its translation: CASSRYSSYEQYF.

In its sample, this clonotype was seen a few times. V usage is TRBV15 and J usage is TRBJ2-7; the D is unclear. V lost 0 bases and J lost 4, with 16 bases in between. Germline V CDR1 and CDR2: LNHNV, YYDKDF (reference sequence). CDR3 length: 16 residues. CDR3 DNA sequence: TGTGCCACCAGCAGAGATTTAGGTGGTGTTTTTTACGAGCAGTACTTC. Its protein is CATSRDLGGVFYEQYF. The whole variable domain, remainder taken from reference TRBV15 and TRBJ2-7, is DAMVIQNPRYQVTQFGKPVTLSCSQTLNHNVMYWYQQKSSQAPKLLFHYYDKDFNNEADTPDNFQSRRPNTSFCFLDIRSPGLGDTAMYLCATSRDLGGVFYEQYFGPGTRLTVT.

This clonotype has just a few counts. The chain joins TRBV4-2 to TRBJ2-3; unclear D gene. Trimming took off 1 base at V and 1 base at J, with 6 bases between the two ends. The CDR3 runs 14 residues. Germline V gene sequence: CDR1 LGHNA, CDR2 YNFKEQ. The CDR3, as DNA: TGTGCCAGCAGCCAAGTAGAAGGCACAGATACGCAGTATTTT. Protein: CASSQVEGTDTQYF.

This clonotype was recorded a few times. V is TRBV4-1 and J is TRBJ1-1; 7 positions match TRBD1. The CDR3 consists of 15 residues. Germline assignment: CDR1 MGHRA and CDR2 YSYEKL. With V trimmed by 3 bases and J by 0 bases, 4 bases remained unmatched. The CDR3 coding sequence is TGCGCCAGCAGCCAGCAACAGGGGATGAACACTGAAGCTTTCTTT. This encodes CASSQQQGMNTEAFF.